The rows below give T cell receptor beta chains drawn from one sample of a study of PD-L1 blockade in urothelial cancer. TCRdb keeps only in-frame clones here, not all; method: immunoSEQ multiplex PCR. The sample holds 29,000 or so clones, more than 75% seen once. This specimen was PBMCs, taken around atezolizumab (anti-PD-L1) treatment. The receptor set was obtained from a man aged 50 to 60 with urothelial cancer. Both conserved end residues are part of each CDR3. D genes are given only for firm matches.

D,V,J,CDR3,DNA
TRBD2,TRBV18,TRBJ2-1,CASSLLAGEGEQFF,TGTGCCAGCTCGCTACTAGCGGGAGAAGGTGAGCAGTTCTTC
TRBD1,TRBV7-8,TRBJ2-2,CALHRGWNTGELFF,TGTGCCCTACACAGGGGGTGGAACACCGGGGAGCTGTTTTTT
TRBD1,TRBV10-1,TRBJ2-7,CATGTGSAYEQYF,TGCGCCACCGGGACAGGGAGCGCCTACGAGCAGTACTTC
.,TRBV7-2,TRBJ1-1,CASSLGGVGAFF,TGTGCCAGCAGCTTAGGGGGGGTTGGAGCTTTCTTT
TRBD2,TRBV30,TRBJ2-7,CAWRGTSGSPISYEQYF,TGTGCCTGGAGAGGGACTAGCGGGAGTCCCATCTCCTACGAGCAGTACTTC
.,TRBV6-1,TRBJ2-5,CASTRRQQETQYF,TGTGCCAGCACCAGAAGACAGCAAGAGACCCAGTACTTC
.,TRBV25-1,TRBJ1-2,CASSVGRGGPRDGYTF,TGTGCCAGCAGTGTGGGGAGGGGGGGACCTAGGGATGGCTACACCTTC
.,TRBV7-2,TRBJ2-6,CASSLDLAQGYSGANVLTF,TGTGCCAGCAGCTTAGATTTGGCACAGGGCTACTCTGGGGCCAACGTCCTGACTTTC
TRBD2,TRBV6-4,TRBJ2-3,CASSDSTSGPLGTQYF,TGTGCCAGCAGTGACTCGACTAGCGGTCCCTTAGGTACGCAGTATTTT
.,TRBV5-1,TRBJ2-7,CASSISPRGEQYF,TGCGCCAGCAGCATCTCGCCTCGGGGGGAGCAGTACTTC
.,TRBV18,TRBJ2-7,CASSPLAGTYEQYF,TGTGCCAGCTCACCATTGGCGGGAACCTACGAGCAGTACTTC
TRBD2,TRBV11-1,TRBJ2-3,CASSPYAGVTDTQYF,TGTGCCAGCAGCCCGTACGCGGGGGTTACAGATACGCAGTATTTT
TRBD1,TRBV5-1,TRBJ1-5,CASSRGTGNQPQHF,TGCGCCAGCAGCAGAGGGACAGGGAATCAGCCCCAGCATTTT
.,TRBV18,TRBJ2-2,CASSLYVGRQNTGELFF,TGTGCCAGCTCTTTATACGTGGGGCGTCAGAACACCGGGGAGCTGTTTTTT
.,TRBV7-9,TRBJ2-2,CASSRGSVDTGELFF,TGTGCCAGCAGCCGGGGATCGGTAGACACCGGGGAGCTGTTTTTT
TRBD1,TRBV9,TRBJ1-4,CASSVEGGSEKLFF,TGTGCCAGCAGCGTAGAAGGGGGCAGTGAAAAACTGTTTTTT
TRBD1,TRBV27,TRBJ1-6,CASSLLSGGQGFSPLHF,TGTGCCAGCAGTTTACTTTCCGGAGGACAGGGCTTTTCACCCCTCCACTTT
TRBD2,TRBV19,TRBJ2-2,CATKGLARRTGELFF,TGTGCCACCAAGGGACTAGCGCGAAGGACCGGGGAGCTGTTTTTT
TRBD1,TRBV7-6,TRBJ1-1,CASSWDREYTEAFF,TGTGCCAGCAGCTGGGACAGGGAATACACTGAAGCTTTCTTT
TRBD1,TRBV6-1,TRBJ2-5,CASLTGQETQYF,TGTGCCAGCCTGACAGGGCAAGAGACCCAGTACTTC
TRBD1,TRBV7-2,TRBJ2-7,CASSNDRATYEQYF,TGTGCCAGCAGCAACGACAGGGCCACCTACGAGCAGTACTTC
TRBD1,TRBV13,TRBJ2-7,CASSTSGQGGSYEQYF,TGTGCCAGCAGTACATCCGGACAGGGGGGCTCCTACGAGCAGTACTTC